The next 24 T cell receptor beta chains were all read from a single sample in a study of spatial heterogeneity in lung cancer. Time point denoted: sample taken at primary tumor resection. Whole RNA, isolated from tumor, nontumor lung or frozen PBMC, was sequenced without prior sorting. TCRdb independently ran MiXCR on the 5' RACE reads; one entry per CDR3 protein. The sample gives over 10,000 distinct CDR3 sequences, less than 15% of which show up once; approximately 40% is in the top ten. Sample: PBMCs, taken at surgery. The receptors were gathered from a male donor with early-stage non-small cell lung cancer.

Points on this clonotype: A much bigger clone sits one base away, suggesting this may be a read error. The V call is TRBV6-2 or TRBV6-3, the J call TRBJ2-2; the D call may be TRBD1 or TRBD2 (5 bases each). Germline CDR1 reads MNHEY; CDR2 reads SVGEGT. The CDR3 sequence is 18 residues long. CDR3 sequence reads: CASSYIGTGDPQHGELVF. The CDR3 region has the DNA TGTGCCAGCAGTTACATAGGGACCGGCGACCCCCAGCACGGGGAGCTGGTTTTT.

This rearrangement joins TRBV5-1 to TRBJ2-1, with a weak D call TRBD1 (5 bases). Germline V gene lookup returns CDR1 SGHRS and CDR2 YFSETQ. V lost 1 base and J 8 bases, leaving 13 bases between the germline ends. The CDR3 loop spans 14 amino acids. Here the CDR3 reads CASSLLGLYDEQFF. Here the CDR3 DNA reads TGCGCCAGCAGCTTGTTGGGGCTTTACGATGAGCAGTTCTTC.

This clonotype qualifies as large. The V call is TRBV4-3, the J call TRBJ2-3; 9 bases line up with TRBD1. This CDR3 has 16 residues. J was trimmed by 1 base and V by 0 bases; bases with no gene match: 2. The germline V gene has CDR1 LGHNA and CDR2 YSLEER. CDR3 coding DNA: TGCGCCAGCAGCCAAGAGAGACAGGGGGGCACAGATACGCAGTATTTT. Its protein product is CASSQERQGGTDTQYF.

This clonotype was seen more than once but under ten times. This chain connects TRBV20-1 to TRBJ1-2; the D gene is possibly TRBD1 (6 bases). This CDR3 is built from 11 residues. Germline V CDR1 and CDR2: DFQATT, SNEGSKA (reference sequence). CDR3: CMIGGPYGYTF. In nucleotides, the CDR3 is TGCATGATTGGGGGGCCCTATGGCTACACCTTC.

CDR3 in amino acids: CASSYSSPLTMNTEAFF. CDR3 nucleotide sequence: TGTGCCAGCAGTTACTCGTCGCCTCTTACAATGAACACTGAAGCTTTCTTT. This chain links TRBV6-2 or TRBV6-3 with TRBJ1-1; the D is unclear. The germline V gene has CDR1 MNHEY and CDR2 SVGEGT. CDR3 length: 17 amino acids. V shed 0 bases and J shed 0 bases, with 14 bases lying between them.

This clonotype has only a few counts. CDR3 sequence (DNA): TGTGCCAGCAGCTTAAATTCCGGGGTCAGCACAGATACGCAGTATTTT. It is translated as CASSLNSGVSTDTQYF. The genes are TRBV7-2 and TRBJ2-3; D is perhaps TRBD2 (5 bases). This CDR3 has 16 residues. V dropped 2 bases and J dropped 0 bases, with 12 bases sitting between them. Per germline, CDR1 SGHTA and CDR2 FQGNSA. Complete variable domain (other parts from reference TRBV7-2 and TRBJ2-3): GAGVSQSPSNKVTEKGKDVELRCDPISGHTALYWYRQSLGQGLEFLIYFQGNSAPDKSGLPSDRFSAERTGGSVSTLTIQRTQQEDSAVYLCASSLNSGVSTDTQYFGPGTRLTVL.

This clonotype has more than one count but fewer than ten. The rearrangement joins TRBV7-6 to TRBJ2-1; D is undetermined. The germline V gene has CDR1 SGHVS and CDR2 FNYEAQ. Trimming took off 5 bases at V and 15 bases at J, with 17 bases between the two ends. The CDR3 sequence is 12 residues long. In nucleotides, the CDR3 is TGTGCCAGCAGCCCGGGCCTTTTGAGTCTGTTCTTC. It yields the protein CASSPGLLSLFF.

A word on this clonotype: Germline and junction disagree at one end, which may indicate a read error. The chain has TRBV11-2 and TRBJ1-6; D is perhaps TRBD1 (6 bases). The CDR3 loop spans 14 amino acids. The V gene's germline CDR1 is SGHAT and CDR2 FQNNGV. CDR3 nucleotide sequence: TGTGTCAGCAGAACAGGGTCCTATAATTCACCCCTCCACTTT. Translating it yields CVSRTGSYNSPLHF.

This chain connects TRBV6-5 to TRBJ1-6; D gene unclear. CDR3 length: 13 amino acids. Between the trimmed V and J ends, which lost 3 bases and 10 bases, there was a span of 10 bases. From germline, CDR1 is MNHEY and CDR2 SVGAGI. Here the CDR3 DNA reads TGTGCCAGCAGTTATTCGCAGGCGTCACCCCTCCACTTT. It codes for CASSYSQASPLHF.

This clonotype was counted at least ten times. The chain carries TRBV5-1 and TRBJ1-1; no definite D call. The V end lost 0 bases, the J end lost 0 bases, and 12 bases lay between the germline ends. From germline, CDR1 is SGHRS and CDR2 YFSETQ. This CDR3 is built from 16 residues. For the CDR3, the DNA is TGCGCCAGCAGCTTGGAGGCGACGGGCCTGAACACTGAAGCTTTCTTT. Its translation: CASSLEATGLNTEAFF.

This clonotype was counted a few times. The gene calls are TRBV2 and TRBJ2-7, with 8 bases fitting TRBD1. CDR3 length: 14 residues. The V and J ends lost 2 bases and 0 bases, in that order; junction bases with no gene match: 0. The germline gives CDR1 SNHLY, CDR2 FYNNEI. The CDR3 protein is CASSEQGASYEQYF. The CDR3 coding sequence is TGTGCCAGCAGTGAACAGGGGGCCTCCTACGAGCAGTACTTC.

The rearrangement uses TRBV7-8 and TRBJ2-1, with D unclear. The length of the CDR3 is 14 residues. Trimming removed 5 bases at V and 6 bases at J, with 14 bases between. Germline V lookup: CDR1 SGHVS, CDR2 FQNEAQ. Written as DNA, the CDR3 is TGTGCCAGCAGCCGAGTGGCGCAGGTCAATGAGCAGTTCTTC. Protein product: CASSRVAQVNEQFF.

There are many counts of this clonotype. The V and J genes are TRBV7-2 and TRBJ2-2; either TRBD1 or TRBD2 may fit D (5 bases each). CDR3 size: 16 residues. Trimming shortened V by 4 bases and J by 0 bases, and 12 bases separated the two germline ends. The germline CDR1 and CDR2 sequences are SGHTA and FQGNSA. DNA of the CDR3: TGTGCCAGCAGCTCCGGGGCCCGATCGAACACCGGGGAGCTGTTTTTT. Translation gives CASSSGARSNTGELFF.

This clonotype was detected ten times or more. This sequence joins TRBV6-5 and TRBJ1-5; D not resolved. V was pared by 5 bases and J by 3 bases, with 8 bases between. Germline lookup yields CDR1 MNHEY and CDR2 SVGAGI. The CDR3 length is 13 residues. CDR3 sequence (DNA): TGTGCCAGCAGTCCCAATATCAATCAGCCCCAGCATTTT. It is translated as CASSPNINQPQHF.

Ten or more counts support this clonotype. The rearrangement links TRBV21-1 to TRBJ2-7. TRBV21-1 is a pseudogene locus. The CDR3 totals 11 residues. CDR3 protein: CASSKGGEQYF. In nucleotides, the CDR3 is TGTGCCAGCAGCAAAGGAGGCGAGCAGTACTTC.

In this sample, this clonotype turned up many times. The chain uses TRBV7-2 and TRBJ1-4; TRBD1 is a possible D gene (5 bases). CDR3 length: 14 residues. Germline loops: CDR1 SGHTA, CDR2 FQGNSA. V was pared by 5 bases and J by 8 bases, with 15 bases between. CDR3 nucleotide sequence: TGTGCCAGCAGCCCGAGACCCGGGGGAGAAAAACTGTTTTTT. Its protein is CASSPRPGGEKLFF. Filled out from reference TRBV7-2 and TRBJ1-4, the complete variable domain reads GAGVSQSPSNKVTEKGKDVELRCDPISGHTALYWYRQSLGQGLEFLIYFQGNSAPDKSGLPSDRFSAERTGGSVSTLTIQRTQQEDSAVYLCASSPRPGGEKLFFGSGTQLSVL.

This clonotype was counted only a few times. The J gene is TRBJ2-7, the V gene TRBV3-1; D unclear. This CDR3 is 16 amino acids long. The germline V gene encodes CDR1 LGHDT and CDR2 YNNKEL (reference sequence). V was shortened by 1 base and J by 0 bases, with 13 bases between the two germline ends. The CDR3 DNA reads TGTGCCAGCAGCCAAGCTCGCACAGCGATCTCCTACGAGCAGTACTTC. This encodes CASSQARTAISYEQYF.

The chain carries TRBV15 and TRBJ2-1, with TRBD2 matching over 12 bases. CDR3 length: 14 residues. Germline values: CDR1 LNHNV, CDR2 YYDKDF (reference sequence). Unmatched junction bases numbered 6, after V lost 8 bases and J lost 7 bases. The CDR3 is CATSSGGASNEQFF. As DNA, the CDR3 is TGTGCCACCTCTAGCGGGGGGGCCTCAAATGAGCAGTTCTTC.

This clonotype was recorded a few times. The rearrangement joins TRBV7-2 to TRBJ2-5; 11 nucleotides match TRBD2. The CDR3 length is 12 residues. The junction had 4 bases not matched to a gene; V was cut back by 3 bases and J by 13 bases. CDR1 and CDR2 from the germline V gene are SGHTA and FQGNSA. The CDR3 spells CASSLGLAEPYF. In DNA form, the CDR3 reads TGTGCCAGCAGCTTGGGACTAGCGGAGCCGTACTTC.

Note on this clonotype: A much bigger clone sits one base away, suggesting this may be a read error. This sequence joins TRBV20-1 and TRBJ2-5; D may be TRBD2 (7 bases). Germline CDR1 reads DFQATT; CDR2 reads SNEGSKA (reference sequence). The length of the CDR3 is 16 residues. Trimming removed 3 bases at V and 0 bases at J, with 17 bases between. CDR3 in DNA: TGCAGTGCTAGTGGGCTAGAGGGGGGGCACCAAGAGACCCAGTACTTC. It specifies CSASGLEGGHQETQYF.

The chain links TRBV7-9 to TRBJ1-1; a weak D match, TRBD1 (5 bases). Germline-derived CDR1 and CDR2 are SEHNR and FQNEAQ (reference sequence). The CDR3 loop spans 13 amino acids. Trimming shortened V by 6 bases and J by 1 base, and 9 bases separated the two germline ends. The CDR3, as DNA: TGTGCCAGCAGACATACAGGGAACACTGAAGCTTTCTTT. The encoded protein is CASRHTGNTEAFF. Full variable domain (outside the CDR3, taken from reference TRBV7-9 and TRBJ1-1): DTGVSQNPRHKITKRGQNVTFRCDPISEHNRLYWYRQTLGQGPEFLTYFQNEAQLEKSRLLSDRFSAERPKGSFSTLEIQRTEQGDSAMYLCASRHTGNTEAFFGQGTRLTVV.

The chain links TRBV6-2 or TRBV6-3 to TRBJ2-7; D is undetermined. This CDR3 spans 12 amino acids. Germline CDR1 and CDR2: MNHEY and SVGEGT. Trimming cost V 6 bases and J 5 bases, with 11 bases left between them. For the CDR3, the DNA is TGTGCCAGCAGCCCTTGGACCCACGAGCAGTACTTC. It specifies CASSPWTHEQYF.

This clonotype showed up many times. The V call is TRBV7-6, the J call TRBJ2-7; weak D call: TRBD1 (6 bases). V was trimmed by 0 bases and J by 6 bases, leaving 9 bases between them. Germline-derived CDR1 and CDR2 are SGHVS and FNYEAQ. The CDR3 spans 13 residues. CDR3 loop: CASSLATGSEQYF. The DNA of the CDR3 is TGTGCCAGCAGCTTAGCTACAGGGTCCGAGCAGTACTTC.

J is TRBJ2-5 and V is TRBV7-2; D ambiguous. This CDR3 is 14 amino acids long. Germline assignment: CDR1 SGHTA and CDR2 FQGNSA. The V end was cut by 6 bases, the J end by 0 bases, with 11 bases between. Here the CDR3 reads CASSSWRDQETQYF. The CDR3 coding sequence is TGTGCCAGCAGTTCCTGGAGAGACCAAGAGACCCAGTACTTC.